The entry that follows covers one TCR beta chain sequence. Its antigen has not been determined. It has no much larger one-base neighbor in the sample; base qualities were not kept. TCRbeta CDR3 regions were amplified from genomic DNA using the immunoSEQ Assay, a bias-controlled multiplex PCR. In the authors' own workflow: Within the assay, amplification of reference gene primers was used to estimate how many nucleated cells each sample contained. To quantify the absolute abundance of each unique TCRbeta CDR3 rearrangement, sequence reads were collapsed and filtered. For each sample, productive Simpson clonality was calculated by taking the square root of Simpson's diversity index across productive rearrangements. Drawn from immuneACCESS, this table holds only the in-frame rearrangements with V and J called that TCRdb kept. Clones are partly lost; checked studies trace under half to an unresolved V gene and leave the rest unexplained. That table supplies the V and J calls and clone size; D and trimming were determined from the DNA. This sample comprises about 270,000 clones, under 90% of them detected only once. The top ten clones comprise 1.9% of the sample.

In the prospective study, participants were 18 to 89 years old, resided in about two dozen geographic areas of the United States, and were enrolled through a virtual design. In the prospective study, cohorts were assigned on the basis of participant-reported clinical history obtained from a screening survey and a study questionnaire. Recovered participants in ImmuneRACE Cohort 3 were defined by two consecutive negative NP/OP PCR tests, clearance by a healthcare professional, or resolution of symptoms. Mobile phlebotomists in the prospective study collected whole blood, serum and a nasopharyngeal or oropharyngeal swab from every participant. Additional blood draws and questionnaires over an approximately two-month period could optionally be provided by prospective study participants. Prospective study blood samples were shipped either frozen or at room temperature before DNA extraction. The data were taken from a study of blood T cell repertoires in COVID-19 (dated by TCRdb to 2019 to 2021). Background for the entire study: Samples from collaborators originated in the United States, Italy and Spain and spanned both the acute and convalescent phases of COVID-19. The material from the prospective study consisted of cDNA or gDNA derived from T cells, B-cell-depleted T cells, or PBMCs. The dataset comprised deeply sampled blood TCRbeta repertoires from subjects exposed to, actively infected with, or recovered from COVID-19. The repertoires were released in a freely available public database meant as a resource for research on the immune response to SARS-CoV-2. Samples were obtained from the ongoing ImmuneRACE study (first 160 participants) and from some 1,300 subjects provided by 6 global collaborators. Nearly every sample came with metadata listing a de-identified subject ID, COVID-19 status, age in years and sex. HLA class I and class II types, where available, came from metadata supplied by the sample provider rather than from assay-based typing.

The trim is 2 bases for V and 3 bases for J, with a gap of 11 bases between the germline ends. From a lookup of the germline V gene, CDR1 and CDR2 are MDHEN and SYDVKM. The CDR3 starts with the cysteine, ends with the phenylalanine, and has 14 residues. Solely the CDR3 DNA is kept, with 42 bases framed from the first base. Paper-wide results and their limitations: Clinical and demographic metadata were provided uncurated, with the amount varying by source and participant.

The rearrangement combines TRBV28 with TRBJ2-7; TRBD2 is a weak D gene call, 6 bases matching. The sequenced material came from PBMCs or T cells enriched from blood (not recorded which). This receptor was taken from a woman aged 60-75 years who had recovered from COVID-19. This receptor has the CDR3 CASSLAGTLYEQYF. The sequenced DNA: TGTGCCAGCAGTTTAGCGGGGACTCTCTACGAGCAGTACTTC.